Below are 8 T cell receptor beta chains sequenced from a single sample in a study of T cells in Graves' hyperthyroidism and ophthalmopathy. From RNA transcripts, TCR beta CDR3 regions were amplified. Primed by the HTBI set, a first-round RT-PCR was run on the TCR CDR3. MiXCR was run by TCRdb on the multiplex PCR reads, yielding one entry per CDR3 protein. This table holds 700,000 or so distinct CDR3 sequences, around 17% found once. The sample consisted of blood. These receptors originate from a man between 18 and 29 years old with Graves' hyperthyroidism.

This clonotype was detected ten times or more. The V call is TRBV28, the J call TRBJ2-1; the D call may be TRBD1 or TRBD2 (5 bases each). Germline V gives CDR1 MDHEN, CDR2 SYDVKM. The V end lost 3 bases, the J end lost 5 bases, and 17 bases lay between the germline ends. The CDR3 length is 16 residues. The CDR3 DNA follows: TGTGCCAGCAGTTTTCTGCCCCTGGGGGTTAACAATGAGCAGTTCTTC. Its protein is CASSFLPLGVNNEQFF.

The chain uses TRBV2 and TRBJ2-2; 8 bases align to TRBD1. J lost 6 bases, V lost 6 bases, and 6 bases had no gene match. This CDR3 region has 14 residues. CDR1 is SNHLY, CDR2 FYNNEI, per germline. Here the CDR3 reads CASRADRGSGELFF. The CDR3 DNA is TGTGCCAGCAGGGCTGACAGGGGCTCCGGGGAGCTGTTTTTT.

The rearrangement joins TRBV6-4 to TRBJ2-3; D is unresolved. Germline V CDR1 and CDR2: MRHNA, SNTAGT. The CDR3 contains 12 residues. Trimming left V 7 bases short and J 4 bases short, with 9 bases between. The CDR3 sequence: CASNSQADTQYF. As DNA, the CDR3 is TGTGCCAGCAATTCCCAAGCAGATACGCAGTATTTT.

This clonotype was counted many times. The chain combines TRBV2 with TRBJ2-7; 10 positions match TRBD2. This CDR3 has 15 residues. The V and J ends lost 3 bases and 4 bases, in that order; junction bases with no gene match: 6. The germline V gene encodes CDR1 SNHLY and CDR2 FYNNEI. CDR3 loop: CASSDPLAGDYEQYF. The CDR3 nucleotides read TGTGCCAGCAGTGACCCCCTAGCGGGAGATTACGAGCAGTACTTC. The variable domain in full, with the rest retrieved from reference TRBV2 and TRBJ2-7, is EPEVTQTPSHQVTQMGQEVILRCVPISNHLYFYWYRQILGQKVEFLVSFYNNEISEKSEIFDDQFSVERPDGSNFTLKIRSTKLEDSAMYFCASSDPLAGDYEQYFGPGTRLTVT.

This clonotype was seen more than once but under ten times. The CDR3 loop reads CASSERGKTDTQYF. CDR3 coding DNA: TGTGCCAGCAGTGAGAGGGGGAAGACAGATACGCAGTATTTT. The chain couples TRBV6-1 to TRBJ2-3; D might be TRBD1 (6 bases). Germline CDR1 and CDR2: MNHNS and SASEGT. Trimming left V 3 bases short and J 3 bases short, with 10 bases between. This CDR3 is 14 amino acids long.

The chain uses TRBV3-1 and TRBJ2-7, with 7 bases identical to TRBD2. V was clipped by 1 base and J by 5 bases; unmatched bases: 11. The CDR3 extends over 16 amino acids. CDR1 and CDR2 (germline): LGHDT, YNNKEL (reference sequence). CDR3 DNA sequence: TGTGCCAGCAGCCAAGTGTTTTCGGGAGGTAATCACGAGCAGTACTTC. Residues: CASSQVFSGGNHEQYF.

Many counts were recorded for this clonotype. The rearrangement links TRBV20-1 to TRBJ2-3, with TRBD2 identical over 8 bases. CDR1 is DFQATT and CDR2 is SNEGSKA in the germline V gene (reference sequence). The CDR3 length is 14 residues. V lost 5 bases, J lost 3 bases, and 7 bases stayed unmatched. The chain's CDR3 is CSADSGTSTDTQYF. The CDR3 DNA reads TGCAGTGCTGATAGCGGGACCTCGACAGATACGCAGTATTTT.

The rearrangement uses TRBV7-8 and TRBJ2-1; the match to TRBD2 covers 13 bases. Germline CDR1 and CDR2: SGHVS and FQNEAQ. V was clipped by 3 bases and J by 4 bases; unmatched bases: 12. This CDR3 is 19 amino acids long. The CDR3 is CASSFRVRTSGSFYNEQFF. The CDR3 nucleotides read TGTGCCAGCAGCTTTAGGGTTCGGACTAGCGGGAGTTTTTACAATGAGCAGTTCTTC.